The clone carrying this TCR beta chain came up a few times. At one end the junction does not follow the germline gene, possibly because of a read error. The data originate from a study of blood T cell repertoires in COVID-19. As for the study in general: Sources were T cells, B-cell-depleted T cells, or PBMCs; the material itself was cDNA or gDNA.

The CDR3 has 14 residues. The germline V gene has CDR1 SGDLS and CDR2 YYNGEE. Participants spanned ages about 18 to 95 years and resided in around 25 US areas. Cohorts were determined from participant-reported clinical history. How the authors handled the data: Reference gene primer amplification yielded estimated nucleated cell counts. Generated by immunoSEQ multiplex PCR, the TCRdb table keeps only in-frame clones and is missing some. Clonal size and the V and J genes are those of that table, whereas D and trimming came from the DNA. Of around 300,000 clones in the sample, roughly 86% were seen once.

The J gene is TRBJ1-1, the V gene TRBV9; perhaps TRBD1 as D (5 bases). This clonotype was sampled from a woman in her late teens or twenties who had recovered from COVID-19. Sequenced material: PBMCs or T cells enriched from blood (not recorded which). The CDR3 reads CASTVLQVFTEAFF. CDR3 DNA: TGTGCCAGCACCGTATTACAGGTGTTCACTGAAGCTTTCTTT.